This T cell receptor beta chain was identified during a study of blood T cell repertoires in COVID-19. Some clones are missing from TCRdb's copy, which holds only in-frame ones; the method was immunoSEQ multiplex PCR. The sample records about 230,000 clones, 83% being singletons. Germline V gene lookup returns CDR1 MNHEY and CDR2 SVGAGI. The CDR3 length is 13 residues. Deletions cut 2 bases from V and 7 bases from J, with 9 bases between. The V gene is TRBV6-5, the J gene TRBJ2-1, with unresolved D. The clonotype was recovered from a woman between 65 and 79 years old with active or convalescent COVID-19. The sample consisted of peripheral blood. The CDR3 sequence: CASSYARVNEQFF. In DNA form, the CDR3 reads TGTGCCAGCAGTTACGCCCGGGTGAATGAGCAGTTCTTC.